Presented here are 25 T cell receptor beta chains from one specimen sequenced in a study of cytomegalovirus exposure and HLA in healthy donors. Vbeta (60) and Jbeta (13) primers were used in the PCR. Repertoires were generated with immunoSEQ multiplex PCR, while TCRdb's copy carries only in-frame clones and drops some. The sample includes 55,000 to 70,000 clones, about 73% of them seen just once. The sequenced sample consisted of PBMCs. Receptor source: a woman in her sixties in good health and CMV-seropositive.

The V call is TRBV12-5, the J call TRBJ1-2; no clear D gene. V lost 1 base and J 5 bases, leaving 14 bases between the germline ends. Germline V CDR1 and CDR2: LGHNT, FRNRAP. The CDR3 is 15 amino acids. DNA for the CDR3: TGTGCTAGTGGTTTGGCGGGCCGGGGAGGTTATGGCTACACCTTC. Its protein is CASGLAGRGGYGYTF.

In regard to this clone: A read error may account for a junction end that differs from germline. This chain uses TRBV6-1 with TRBJ2-7, with D possibly TRBD1 on 6 matching bases. Germline V gene sequence: CDR1 MNHNS, CDR2 SASEGT. The CDR3 totals 16 residues. CDR3 in DNA: TGTGCCAGCAGAGAAGTACCCGGGACACCGCCCTACGAGCAGTACTTC. Its protein is CASREVPGTPPYEQYF.

This clone was seen only a few times. The chain employs TRBV30 and TRBJ2-7, with D unresolved. The germline gives CDR1 GTSNPN, CDR2 SVGIG (reference sequence). V gave up 2 bases and J gave up 3 bases, with 8 bases separating them. CDR3 size: 12 residues. CDR3 sequence reads: CAWSNSYYEQYF. DNA for the CDR3: TGTGCCTGGAGTAACAGTTACTACGAGCAGTACTTC.

The chain joins TRBV9 to TRBJ1-2, with D possibly being TRBD1 (6 bases). The germline V gene has CDR1 SGDLS and CDR2 YYNGEE. This CDR3 is built from 15 residues. Trimming removed 0 bases from V and 2 bases from J, with 11 bases in between. The CDR3 reads CASSVGVTGNYGYTF. CDR3 in DNA: TGTGCCAGCAGCGTAGGGGTAACAGGGAACTATGGCTACACCTTC.

V is TRBV4-2 and J is TRBJ2-5; 14 bases are a match to TRBD2. The CDR3 has 16 amino acids. CDR1 is LGHNA, CDR2 YNFKEQ, per germline. V dropped 4 bases and J dropped 5; count of bases not matched to a gene: 6. Here the CDR3 reads CASSPGLAGGLETQYF. For the CDR3, the DNA is TGTGCCAGCAGCCCTGGACTAGCGGGGGGCCTGGAGACCCAGTACTTC.

J is TRBJ2-7 and V is TRBV19; D gene ambiguous. The length of the CDR3 is 9 residues. Germline CDR1 is LNHDA and CDR2 is SQIVND (reference sequence). V lost 7 bases and J lost 4, with 2 bases in between. The CDR3 nucleotides read TGTGCCAGTACATACGAGCAGTACTTC. It yields the protein CASTYEQYF.

V is TRBV5-1 and J is TRBJ2-7; the D gene is possibly TRBD1 (6 bases). V was trimmed by 2 bases and J by 6 bases, leaving 12 bases between them. Looked up from germline, CDR1 is SGHRS and CDR2 is YFSETQ. The CDR3 runs to 13 residues. CDR3 residues: CASSFDRSGEQYF. The CDR3 DNA reads as TGCGCCAGCAGCTTTGACAGGTCCGGCGAGCAGTACTTC.

This chain links TRBV5-1 with TRBJ2-1; a weak D match, TRBD2 (5 bases). CDR1 is SGHRS, CDR2 YFSETQ, per germline. V lost 4 bases, J lost 6 bases, and 14 bases lay in between. This CDR3 has 14 residues. CDR3 residues: CASSNNPGVNEQFF. The CDR3 nucleotides read TGCGCCAGCAGCAATAATCCCGGGGTCAATGAGCAGTTCTTC.

The gene calls are TRBV5-4 and TRBJ1-1, with TRBD1 identical over 7 bases. V lost 4 bases and J lost 0; bases outside the gene matches: 6. Germline assignment: CDR1 SGHNT and CDR2 YYREEE (reference sequence). The CDR3 loop spans 15 amino acids. The chain's CDR3 is CASSPGQTMNTEAFF. CDR3 bases: TGTGCCAGCAGCCCGGGACAGACTATGAACACTGAAGCTTTCTTT. Using reference TRBV5-4 and TRBJ1-1 for the parts outside the CDR3, the full variable domain is ETGVTQSPTHLIKTRGQQVTLRCSSQSGHNTVSWYQQALGQGPQFIFQYYREEENGRGNFPPRFSGLQFPNYSSELNVNALELDDSALYLCASSPGQTMNTEAFFGQGTRLTVV.

The chain carries TRBV5-4 and TRBJ1-5; 9 bases align to TRBD1. With 9 bases clipped from V and 4 bases from J, the junction kept 5 bases outside the gene matches. The CDR3 sequence is 13 residues long. Germline CDR1 SGHNT, CDR2 YYREEE (reference sequence). The CDR3 is CATTGGGNQPQHF. CDR3 sequence (DNA): TGTGCCACCACAGGGGGCGGTAATCAGCCCCAGCATTTT.

This chain joins TRBV2 and TRBJ1-4; no reliable D call. Per germline, CDR1 SNHLY and CDR2 FYNNEI. This CDR3 comprises 14 residues. The V end lost 5 bases, the J end lost 0 bases, and 7 bases lay between the germline ends. The CDR3 spells CASSFGTTNEKLFF. In DNA form, the CDR3 reads TGTGCCAGCAGTTTCGGGACAACTAATGAAAAACTGTTTTTT.

The chain employs TRBV9 and TRBJ2-6; 12 positions match TRBD1. Looked up from germline, CDR1 is SGDLS and CDR2 is YYNGEE. The trim removed 5 bases at V and 2 bases at J, leaving 5 bases unmatched. The CDR3 extends over 17 amino acids. CDR3 sequence reads: CASRGTGGGTGANVLTF. DNA of the CDR3: TGTGCCAGCAGGGGGACAGGGGGCGGAACTGGGGCCAACGTCCTGACTTTC.

This clone came up once. V usage is TRBV30 and J usage is TRBJ1-5; 7 bases map to TRBD1. Per germline, CDR1 GTSNPN and CDR2 SVGIG (reference sequence). V gave up 3 bases and J gave up 7 bases; unmatched junction bases: 6. The CDR3 runs 13 residues. CDR3 loop: CAWRGQLGQPQHF. The CDR3, as DNA: TGTGCCTGGAGGGGACAGTTGGGCCAGCCCCAGCATTTT.

The J gene is TRBJ2-1, the V gene TRBV10-3, with D unresolved. The CDR3 is made up of 13 amino acids. From germline, CDR1 is ENHRY and CDR2 SYGVKD. Deletions cut 2 bases from V and 4 bases from J, with 6 bases between. The CDR3 nucleotides are TGTGCCATCAGTGAGAAATCTTACAATGAGCAGTTCTTC. This sequence encodes CAISEKSYNEQFF.

The chain employs TRBV5-4 and TRBJ1-4, with D perhaps matching TRBD1 (5 bases). The V gene's germline CDR1 is SGHNT and CDR2 YYREEE (reference sequence). The V gene lost 4 bases and the J gene lost 0 bases, with 10 bases spanning the gap. The length of the CDR3 is 15 residues. The CDR3 DNA sequence: TGTGCCAGCAGCGCTACAGGTTCAACTAATGAAAAACTGTTTTTT. This gives the protein CASSATGSTNEKLFF.

The count of this clone is one. The chain links TRBV5-1 to TRBJ1-2, with no clear D. The CDR3 spans 15 residues. Germline CDR1 is SGHRS and CDR2 is YFSETQ. Trimming took off 0 bases at V and 2 bases at J, with 11 bases between the two ends. The CDR3 DNA sequence: TGCGCCAGCAGCTTGGCCGGGGATCCAAACTATGGCTACACCTTC. Encoded protein: CASSLAGDPNYGYTF. The entire variable domain, with the rest obtained from reference TRBV5-1 and TRBJ1-2, is as follows: KAGVTQTPRYLIKTRGQQVTLSCSPISGHRSVSWYQQTPGQGLQFLFEYFSETQRNKGNFPGRFSGRQFSNSRSEMNVSTLELGDSALYLCASSLAGDPNYGYTFGSGTRLTVV.

The rearrangement uses TRBV25-1 and TRBJ2-1; a possible D gene is TRBD2 (5 bases). V dropped 7 bases and J dropped 7 bases, with 17 bases sitting between them. This CDR3 contains 14 residues. In germline, CDR1 is MGHDK, CDR2 SYGVNS. The CDR3 nucleotides read TGTGCCAGCACCCCAGAGGGAGTGGTTAATGAGCAGTTCTTC. It is translated as CASTPEGVVNEQFF.

This chain uses TRBV9 with TRBJ1-4; D may be TRBD1 (5 bases). V was pared by 4 bases and J by 5 bases, with 12 bases between. This CDR3 has 14 residues. CDR1 and CDR2 (germline): SGDLS, YYNGEE. The CDR3 is CASSPGLLNEKLFF. The CDR3 DNA is TGTGCCAGCAGCCCGGGACTTTTGAATGAAAAACTGTTTTTT.

V gene TRBV5-6 combines with J gene TRBJ1-1; weak D call: TRBD1 (5 bases). The V end was cut by 2 bases, the J end by 6 bases, with 14 bases between. Germline V gives CDR1 SGHDT, CDR2 YYEEEE. This CDR3 contains 14 residues. In DNA form, the CDR3 reads TGTGCCAGCAGCTTACGGGCTTTAGGGGCTGAAGCTTTCTTT. It is translated as CASSLRALGAEAFF.

The chain employs TRBV6-5 and TRBJ1-5; D unclear. In germline, CDR1 is MNHEY, CDR2 SVGAGI. Trimming took off 2 bases at V and 1 base at J, with 6 bases between the two ends. The CDR3 runs to 14 residues. This CDR3 is CASSYGQSNQPQHF. Here the CDR3 DNA reads TGTGCCAGCAGTTACGGGCAGAGCAATCAGCCCCAGCATTTT.

The J gene is TRBJ2-3, the V gene TRBV5-4, with TRBD2 as a possible D gene (7 bases). This CDR3 spans 15 amino acids. V was cut by 0 bases and J by 4 bases, with 12 bases left in between. Germline CDR1 and CDR2: SGHNT and YYREEE (reference sequence). In nucleotides, the CDR3 is TGTGCCAGCAGCTTGGTGGGGGGGCATGCAGATACGCAGTATTTT. Protein sequence: CASSLVGGHADTQYF.

The chain employs TRBV30 and TRBJ2-6, with D tentatively TRBD2 (6 bases). CDR3 size: 17 residues. Trimming took off 2 bases at V and 0 bases at J, with 14 bases between the two ends. Germline V gene data show CDR1 as GTSNPN and CDR2 as SVGIG (reference sequence). The CDR3: CAWSRAGLSSGANVLTF. The CDR3 bases are TGTGCCTGGAGTAGAGCGGGCCTTAGCTCTGGGGCCAACGTCCTGACTTTC. Full variable domain (missing parts from reference TRBV30 and TRBJ2-6): SQTIHQWPATLVQPVGSPLSLECTVEGTSNPNLYWYRQAAGRGLQLLFYSVGIGQISSEVPQNLSASRPQDRQFILSSKKLLLSDSGFYLCAWSRAGLSSGANVLTFGAGSRLTVL.

J is TRBJ1-2 and V is TRBV27; TRBD1 might be the D (5 bases). The CDR3 is 14 residues long. Per the germline V gene, CDR1 is MNHEY and CDR2 is SMNVEV (reference sequence). Trimming took off 4 bases at V and 4 bases at J, with 13 bases between the two ends. CDR3 coding DNA: TGTGCCAGCAGTTCTTCCGGACAAGTCTATGGCTACACCTTC. Translation: CASSSSGQVYGYTF.

This chain joins TRBV9 and TRBJ2-2; TRBD1 is a possible D gene (6 bases). This CDR3 is built from 12 residues. Trimming cost V 4 bases and J 8 bases, with 9 bases left between them. The germline V gene encodes CDR1 SGDLS and CDR2 YYNGEE. In DNA form, the CDR3 reads TGTGCCAGCAGCTATGGGACAGGGGAGCTGTTTTTT. It encodes CASSYGTGELFF.

The genes are TRBV30 and TRBJ1-2, with D possibly TRBD1 on 5 matching bases. Germline V gene data show CDR1 as GTSNPN and CDR2 as SVGIG (reference sequence). The CDR3 is 13 amino acids. V lost 0 bases and J lost 7, with 12 bases in between. The CDR3 bases are TGTGCCTGGAGTGTTCAGGGTTCCGGTGGCTACACCTTC. This sequence encodes CAWSVQGSGGYTF.